The clone carrying this TCR beta chain came up many times. What it recognizes is unknown. This record belongs to a study of T cells in Graves' hyperthyroidism and ophthalmopathy. Based on clinical symptoms, serum thyroxine and TRAb, thyroid ultrasound and orbital computed tomography, diagnoses were reached. Under 12 ml fresh peripheral blood yielded the PBMCs. Germline V gives CDR1 LNHDA, CDR2 SQIVND (reference sequence). This CDR3 is built from 13 residues. V lost 4 bases and J lost 7, with 11 bases in between. Study results and caveats: The blood repertoire included most of the expanded thyroid clonotypes above 0.001.

Amplified regions were TCR beta CDR3 sequences from RNA transcripts. Using the HTBI primer set, a first-round RT-PCR was run on the TCR CDR3. MiXCR was run by TCRdb on the multiplex PCR reads, yielding one entry per CDR3 protein. The sample contains fewer than 500,000 distinct CDR3 sequences, approximately 13% of which appear only once. The V and J genes are TRBV19 and TRBJ1-5; unclear D gene. The clonotype comes from a man aged 25 to 40 with Graves' hyperthyroidism that later progressed to Graves' ophthalmopathy. The sample comprised blood. The CDR3 DNA sequence: TGTGCCAGTAGTAAGGGTTTAGGACAGCCCCAGCATTTT. Translated: CASSKGLGQPQHF.